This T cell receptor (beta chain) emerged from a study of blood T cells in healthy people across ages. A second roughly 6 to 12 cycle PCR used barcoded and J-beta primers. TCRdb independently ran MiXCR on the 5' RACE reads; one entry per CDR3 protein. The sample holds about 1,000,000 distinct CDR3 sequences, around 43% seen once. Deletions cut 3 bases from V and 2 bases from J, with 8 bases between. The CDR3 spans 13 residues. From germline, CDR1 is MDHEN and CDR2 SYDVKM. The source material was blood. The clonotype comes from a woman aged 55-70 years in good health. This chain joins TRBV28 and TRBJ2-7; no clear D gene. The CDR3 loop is CASSFSDAYEQYF. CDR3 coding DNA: TGTGCCAGCAGTTTTTCAGACGCCTACGAGCAGTACTTC.